This T cell receptor beta chain was observed in a study of blood T cell repertoires in COVID-19. CDR3 length: 16 residues. The V and J ends lost 1 base and 3 bases respectively, with 16 bases between them. The germline gives CDR1 LGHDT, CDR2 YNNKEL (reference sequence). Profiled with immunoSEQ multiplex PCR; TCRdb holds only in-frame clones, not every one. Found here are around 300,000 clones, roughly 87% of them singletons; the top ten hold 13%. The sequence derives from a human donor in a cohort sampled during active COVID-19. Sequencing was carried out using peripheral blood. The chain couples TRBV3-1 (or the pseudogene TRBV3-2) to TRBJ2-7; D not resolved. The CDR3 is CASSQGLGLNRYEQYF. In DNA form, the CDR3 reads TGTGCCAGCAGCCAAGGCCTAGGTCTAAATCGCTACGAGCAGTACTTC.